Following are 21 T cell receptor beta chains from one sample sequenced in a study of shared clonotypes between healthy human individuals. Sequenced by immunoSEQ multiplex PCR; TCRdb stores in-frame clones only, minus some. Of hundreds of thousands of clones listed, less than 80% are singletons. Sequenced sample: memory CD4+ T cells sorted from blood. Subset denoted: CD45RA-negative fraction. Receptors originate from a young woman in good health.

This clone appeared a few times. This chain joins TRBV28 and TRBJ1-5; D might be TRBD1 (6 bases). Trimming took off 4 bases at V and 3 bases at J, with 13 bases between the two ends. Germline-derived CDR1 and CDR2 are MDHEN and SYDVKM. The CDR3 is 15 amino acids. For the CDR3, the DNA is TGTGCCAGCAGTTCCCCCCAGGGGAACAATCAGCCCCAGCATTTT. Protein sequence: CASSSPQGNNQPQHF.

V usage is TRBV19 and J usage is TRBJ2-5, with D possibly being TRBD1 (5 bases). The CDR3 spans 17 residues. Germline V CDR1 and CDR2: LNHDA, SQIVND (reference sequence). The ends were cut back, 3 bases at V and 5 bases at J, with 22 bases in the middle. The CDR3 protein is CASSIARGTGRTETQYF. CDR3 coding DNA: TGTGCCAGTAGTATCGCAAGGGGCACGGGTAGAACGGAGACCCAGTACTTC.

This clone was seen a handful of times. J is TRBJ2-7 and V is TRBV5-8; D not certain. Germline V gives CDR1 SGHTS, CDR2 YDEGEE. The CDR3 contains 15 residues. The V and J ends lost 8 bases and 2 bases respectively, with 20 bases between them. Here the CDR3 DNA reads TGTGCCAGAATTATGGTTTGGGCAGCACCCTACGAGCAGTACTTC. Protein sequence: CARIMVWAAPYEQYF.

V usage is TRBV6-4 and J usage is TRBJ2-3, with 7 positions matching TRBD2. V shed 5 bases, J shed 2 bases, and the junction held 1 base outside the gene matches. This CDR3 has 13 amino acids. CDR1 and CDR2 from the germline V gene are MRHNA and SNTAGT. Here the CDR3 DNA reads TGTGCCAGCAGTAGCGGGGACACAGATACGCAGTATTTT. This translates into CASSSGDTDTQYF.

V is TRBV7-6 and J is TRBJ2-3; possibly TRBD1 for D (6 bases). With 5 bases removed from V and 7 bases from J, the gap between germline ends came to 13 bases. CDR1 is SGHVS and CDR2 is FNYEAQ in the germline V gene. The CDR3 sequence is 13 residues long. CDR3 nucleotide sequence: TGTGCCAGCAGCCCAGGGACATATTATACGCAGTATTTT. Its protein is CASSPGTYYTQYF.

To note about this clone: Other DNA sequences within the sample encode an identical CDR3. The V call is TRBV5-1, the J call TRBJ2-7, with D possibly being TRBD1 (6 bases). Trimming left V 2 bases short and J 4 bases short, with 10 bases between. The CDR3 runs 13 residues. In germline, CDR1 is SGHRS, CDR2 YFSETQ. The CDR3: CASSLTRGYEQYF. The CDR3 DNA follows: TGCGCCAGCAGCTTAACTAGGGGGTACGAGCAGTACTTC.

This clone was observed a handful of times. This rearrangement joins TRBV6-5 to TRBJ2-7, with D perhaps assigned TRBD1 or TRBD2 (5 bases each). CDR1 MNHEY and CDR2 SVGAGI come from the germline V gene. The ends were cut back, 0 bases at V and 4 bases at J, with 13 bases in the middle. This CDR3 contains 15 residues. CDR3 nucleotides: TGTGCCAGCAGTTACTCGAATCAGGGCGGGTACGAGCAGTACTTC. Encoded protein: CASSYSNQGGYEQYF.

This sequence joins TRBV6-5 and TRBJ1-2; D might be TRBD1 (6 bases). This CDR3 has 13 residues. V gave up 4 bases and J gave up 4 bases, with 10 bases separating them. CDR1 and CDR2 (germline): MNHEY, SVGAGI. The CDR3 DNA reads TGTGCCAGCAGTTCGGACAGAACCTATGGCTACACCTTC. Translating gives CASSSDRTYGYTF.

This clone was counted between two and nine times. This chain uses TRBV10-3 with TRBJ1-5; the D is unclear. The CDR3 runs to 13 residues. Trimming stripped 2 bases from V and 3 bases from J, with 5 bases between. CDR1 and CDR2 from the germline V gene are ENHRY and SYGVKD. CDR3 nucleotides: TGTGCCATCAGTGAGGTCTACAATCAGCCCCAGCATTTT. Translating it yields CAISEVYNQPQHF.

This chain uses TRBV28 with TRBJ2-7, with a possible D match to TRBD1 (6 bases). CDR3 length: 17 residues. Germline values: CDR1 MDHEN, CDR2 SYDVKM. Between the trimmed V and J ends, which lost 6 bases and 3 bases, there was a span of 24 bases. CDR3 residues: CASRSSGHYKEDYEQYF. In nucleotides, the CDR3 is TGTGCCAGCAGATCCTCGGGACACTACAAGGAGGACTACGAGCAGTACTTC.

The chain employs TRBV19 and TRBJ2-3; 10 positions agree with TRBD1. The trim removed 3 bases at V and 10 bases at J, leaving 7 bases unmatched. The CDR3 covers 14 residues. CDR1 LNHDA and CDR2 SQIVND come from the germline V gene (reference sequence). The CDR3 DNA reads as TGTGCCAGTAGTATGTCGGACAGGGGGGGACCGCAGTATTTT. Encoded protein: CASSMSDRGGPQYF. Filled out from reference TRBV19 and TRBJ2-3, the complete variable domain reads DGGITQSPKYLFRKEGQNVTLSCEQNLNHDAMYWYRQDPGQGLRLIYYSQIVNDFQKGDIAEGYSVSREKKESFPLTVTSAQKNPTAFYLCASSMSDRGGPQYFGPGTRLTVL.

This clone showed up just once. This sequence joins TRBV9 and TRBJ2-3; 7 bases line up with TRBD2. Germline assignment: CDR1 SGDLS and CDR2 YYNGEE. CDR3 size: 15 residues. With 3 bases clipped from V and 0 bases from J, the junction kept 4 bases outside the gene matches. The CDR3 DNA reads TGTGCCAGCAGCGCCAGCGGGGATAGCACAGATACGCAGTATTTT. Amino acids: CASSASGDSTDTQYF.

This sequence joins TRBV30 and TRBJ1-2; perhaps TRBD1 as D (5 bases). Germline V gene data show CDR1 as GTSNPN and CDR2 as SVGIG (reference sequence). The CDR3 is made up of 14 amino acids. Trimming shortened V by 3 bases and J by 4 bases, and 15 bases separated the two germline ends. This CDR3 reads CAWRPAGHPYGYTF. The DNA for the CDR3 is TGTGCCTGGAGGCCCGCGGGGCACCCCTATGGCTACACCTTC.

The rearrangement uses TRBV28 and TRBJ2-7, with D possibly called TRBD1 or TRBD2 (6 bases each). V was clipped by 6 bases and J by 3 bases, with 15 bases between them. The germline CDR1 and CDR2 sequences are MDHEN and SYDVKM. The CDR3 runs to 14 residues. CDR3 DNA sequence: TGTGCCAGCAGCACCACCGGGGGCCGCTACGAGCAGTACTTC. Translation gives CASSTTGGRYEQYF.

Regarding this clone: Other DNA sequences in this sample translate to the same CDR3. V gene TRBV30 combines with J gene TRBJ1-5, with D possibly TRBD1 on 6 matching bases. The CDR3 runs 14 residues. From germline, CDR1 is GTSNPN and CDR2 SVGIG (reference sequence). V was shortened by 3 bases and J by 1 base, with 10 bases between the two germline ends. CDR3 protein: CAWRGGGSNQPQHF. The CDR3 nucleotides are TGTGCCTGGAGGGGAGGGGGAAGCAATCAGCCCCAGCATTTT.

The CDR3 region has the DNA TGCGCCAGCAGCTTGGCAGACAGGGATGGCACTGAAGCTTTCTTT. Translation: CASSLADRDGTEAFF. The rearrangement joins TRBV5-1 to TRBJ1-1, with 7 bases that match TRBD1. The CDR3 has 15 residues. CDR1 and CDR2 from the germline V gene are SGHRS and YFSETQ. Losses at the gene ends were 0 bases for V and 4 bases for J; bases not matched to a gene: 6.

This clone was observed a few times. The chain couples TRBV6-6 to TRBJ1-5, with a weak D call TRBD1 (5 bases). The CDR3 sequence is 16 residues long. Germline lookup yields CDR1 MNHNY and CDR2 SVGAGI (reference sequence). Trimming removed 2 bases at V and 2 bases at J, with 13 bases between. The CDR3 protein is CASSYGPGGGNQPQHF. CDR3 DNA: TGTGCCAGCAGTTACGGGCCCGGGGGGGGCAATCAGCCCCAGCATTTT.

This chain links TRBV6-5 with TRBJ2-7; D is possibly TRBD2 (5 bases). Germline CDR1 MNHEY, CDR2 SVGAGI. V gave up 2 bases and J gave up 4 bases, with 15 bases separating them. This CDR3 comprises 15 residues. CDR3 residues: CASSYISGPMYEQYF. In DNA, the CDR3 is TGTGCCAGCAGTTACATCAGCGGCCCCATGTACGAGCAGTACTTC.

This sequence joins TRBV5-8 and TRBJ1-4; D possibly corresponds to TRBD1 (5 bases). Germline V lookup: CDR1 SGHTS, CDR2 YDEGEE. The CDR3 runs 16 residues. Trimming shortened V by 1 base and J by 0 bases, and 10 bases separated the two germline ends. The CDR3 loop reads CASSLYGAATNEKLFF. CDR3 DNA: TGTGCCAGCAGCTTGTATGGGGCGGCAACTAATGAAAAACTGTTTTTT.

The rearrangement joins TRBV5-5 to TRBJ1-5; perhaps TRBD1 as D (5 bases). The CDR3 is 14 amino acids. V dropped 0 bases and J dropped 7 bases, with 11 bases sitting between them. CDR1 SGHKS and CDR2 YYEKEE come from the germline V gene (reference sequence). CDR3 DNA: TGTGCCAGCAGCTTGGTCGGGGGAAACCAGCCCCAGCATTTT. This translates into CASSLVGGNQPQHF.

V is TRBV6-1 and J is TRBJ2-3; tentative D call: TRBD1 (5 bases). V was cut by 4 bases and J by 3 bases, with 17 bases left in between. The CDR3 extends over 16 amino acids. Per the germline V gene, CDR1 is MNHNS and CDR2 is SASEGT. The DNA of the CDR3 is TGTGCCAGCAGTGCCGTTTGGGGCATTCAGACAGATACGCAGTATTTT. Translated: CASSAVWGIQTDTQYF.